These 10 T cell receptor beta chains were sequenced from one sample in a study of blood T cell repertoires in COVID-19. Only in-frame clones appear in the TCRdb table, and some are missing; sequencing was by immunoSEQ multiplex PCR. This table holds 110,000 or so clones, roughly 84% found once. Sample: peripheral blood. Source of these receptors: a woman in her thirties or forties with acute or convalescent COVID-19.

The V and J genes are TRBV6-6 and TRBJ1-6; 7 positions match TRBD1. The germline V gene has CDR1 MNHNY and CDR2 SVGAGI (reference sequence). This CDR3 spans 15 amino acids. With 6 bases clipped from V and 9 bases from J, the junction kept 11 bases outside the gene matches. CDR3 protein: CASRSTGQLFSPLHF. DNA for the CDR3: TGTGCCAGCAGGTCCACGGGACAGCTTTTTTCACCCCTCCACTTT.

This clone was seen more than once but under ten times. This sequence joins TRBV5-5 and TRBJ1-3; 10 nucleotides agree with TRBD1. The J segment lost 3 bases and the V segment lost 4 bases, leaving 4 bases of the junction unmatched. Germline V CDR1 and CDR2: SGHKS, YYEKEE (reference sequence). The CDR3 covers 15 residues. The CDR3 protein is CASSRGQGYGNTIYF. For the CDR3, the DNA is TGTGCCAGCAGCCGGGGACAGGGGTATGGAAACACCATATATTTT.

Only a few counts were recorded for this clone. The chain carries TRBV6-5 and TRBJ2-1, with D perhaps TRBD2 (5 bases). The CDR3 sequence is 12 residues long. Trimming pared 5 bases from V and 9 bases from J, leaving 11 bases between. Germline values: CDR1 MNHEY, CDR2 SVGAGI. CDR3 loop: CASSPTSFEQFF. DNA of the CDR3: TGTGCCAGCAGTCCTACTAGTTTTGAGCAGTTCTTC.

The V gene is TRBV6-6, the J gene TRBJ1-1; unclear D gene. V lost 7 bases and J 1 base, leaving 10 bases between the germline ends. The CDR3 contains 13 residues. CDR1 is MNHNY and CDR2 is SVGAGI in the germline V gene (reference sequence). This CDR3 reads CASKGASNTEAFF. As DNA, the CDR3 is TGTGCCAGCAAGGGAGCATCGAACACTGAAGCTTTCTTT.

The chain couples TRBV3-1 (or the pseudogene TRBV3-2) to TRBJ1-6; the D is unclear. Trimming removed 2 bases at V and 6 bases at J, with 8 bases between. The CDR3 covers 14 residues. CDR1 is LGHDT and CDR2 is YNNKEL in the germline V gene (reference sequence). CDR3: CASSQKEGNSPLHF. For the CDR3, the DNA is TGTGCCAGCAGCCAAAAAGAGGGTAATTCACCCCTCCACTTT.

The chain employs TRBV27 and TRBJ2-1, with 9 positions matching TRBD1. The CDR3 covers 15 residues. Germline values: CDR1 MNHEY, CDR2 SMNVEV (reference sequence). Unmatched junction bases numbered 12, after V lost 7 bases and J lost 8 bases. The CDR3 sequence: CASNTGTGFFHEQFF. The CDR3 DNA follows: TGTGCCAGCAATACCGGGACAGGGTTCTTCCATGAGCAGTTCTTC.

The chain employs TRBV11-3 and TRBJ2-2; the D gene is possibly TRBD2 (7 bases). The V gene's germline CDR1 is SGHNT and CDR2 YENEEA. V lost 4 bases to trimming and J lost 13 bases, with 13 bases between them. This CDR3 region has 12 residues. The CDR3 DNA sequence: TGTGCCAGCAGCTCCTGGGGGGGCGGGCTGTTTTTT. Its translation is CASSSWGGGLFF.

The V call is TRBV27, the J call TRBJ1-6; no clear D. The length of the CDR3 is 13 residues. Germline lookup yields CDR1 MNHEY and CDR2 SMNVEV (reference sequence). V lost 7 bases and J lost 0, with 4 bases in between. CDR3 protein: CASTSSYNSPLHF. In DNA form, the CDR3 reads TGTGCCAGCACCAGCTCCTATAATTCACCCCTCCACTTT.

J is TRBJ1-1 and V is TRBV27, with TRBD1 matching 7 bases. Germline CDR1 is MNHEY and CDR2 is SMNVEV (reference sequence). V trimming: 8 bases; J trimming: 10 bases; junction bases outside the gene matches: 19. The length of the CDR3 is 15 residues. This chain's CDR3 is CASSPGGAGGAIAFF. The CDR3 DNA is TGTGCCAGCTCCCCGGGGGGGGCAGGGGGAGCGATAGCTTTCTTT.

The CDR3 bases are TGTGCCAGCTGTCGCGCGGGACTCCCCCTCCACTTT. The encoded protein is CASCRAGLPLHF. The rearrangement links TRBV19 to TRBJ1-6; D is perhaps TRBD1 (5 bases). The CDR3 has 12 residues. Trimming took off 9 bases at V and 13 bases at J, with 16 bases between the two ends. Germline V gene sequence: CDR1 LNHDA, CDR2 SQIVND (reference sequence).